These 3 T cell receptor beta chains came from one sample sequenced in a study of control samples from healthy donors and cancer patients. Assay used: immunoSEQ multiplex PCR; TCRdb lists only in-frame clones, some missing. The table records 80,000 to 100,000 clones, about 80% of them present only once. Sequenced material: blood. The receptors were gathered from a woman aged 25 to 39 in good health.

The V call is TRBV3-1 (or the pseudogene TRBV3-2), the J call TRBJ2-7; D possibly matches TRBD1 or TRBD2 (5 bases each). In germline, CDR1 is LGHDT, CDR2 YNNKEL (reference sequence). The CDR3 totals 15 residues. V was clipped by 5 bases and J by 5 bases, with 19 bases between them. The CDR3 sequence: CASSGGFTGIDEQYF. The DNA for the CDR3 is TGTGCCAGCAGCGGGGGATTTACGGGAATTGACGAGCAGTACTTC.

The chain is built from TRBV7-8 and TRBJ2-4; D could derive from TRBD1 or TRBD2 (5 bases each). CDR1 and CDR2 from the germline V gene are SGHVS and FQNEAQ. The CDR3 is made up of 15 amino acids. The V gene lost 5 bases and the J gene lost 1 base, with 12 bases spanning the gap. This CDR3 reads CASSPHEGAKNIQYF. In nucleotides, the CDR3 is TGTGCCAGCAGCCCCCATGAGGGGGCCAAAAACATTCAGTACTTC.

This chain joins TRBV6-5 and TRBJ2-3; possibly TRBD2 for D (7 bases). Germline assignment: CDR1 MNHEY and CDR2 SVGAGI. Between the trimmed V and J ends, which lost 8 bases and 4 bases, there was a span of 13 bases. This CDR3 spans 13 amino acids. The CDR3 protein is CASQGRGADTQYF. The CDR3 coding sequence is TGTGCCAGCCAGGGGAGGGGGGCAGATACGCAGTATTTT.